This passage covers 20 T cell receptor beta chains from one sample sequenced in a study of CD8+ T cells in alopecia areata. Reverse transcription of extracted RNA yielded cDNA, which provided the sequencing template. Clones were read by immunoSEQ multiplex PCR, and TCRdb kept only the in-frame ones, dropping some. The sample has about 140,000 clones, more than 85% seen once. Treatment described: oral pan-JAK inhibitor, 5-10 mg twice daily. The sequenced sample was CD8+ T cells sorted from blood, obtained at week 4, from a patient treated with tofacitinib. The receptors were gathered from a human donor with alopecia areata.

The rearrangement uses TRBV5-5 and TRBJ2-7; the D is unclear. From germline, CDR1 is SGHKS and CDR2 YYEKEE (reference sequence). V lost 6 bases to trimming and J lost 5 bases, with 18 bases between them. The CDR3 loop spans 14 amino acids. CDR3 bases: TGTGCCAGCACCGAGCCGGGCGATATTCACGAGCAGTACTTC. Translation gives CASTEPGDIHEQYF.

The V gene is TRBV27, the J gene TRBJ2-3; TRBD2 agrees at 7 bases. V trimming: 7 bases; J trimming: 2 bases; junction bases outside the gene matches: 9. The V gene's germline CDR1 is MNHEY and CDR2 SMNVEV (reference sequence). The CDR3 covers 15 residues. The CDR3 DNA sequence: TGTGCCAGCATCAGCGCAGCGGGGACCACAGATACGCAGTATTTT. Its protein is CASISAAGTTDTQYF.

This chain joins TRBV4-1 and TRBJ2-7, with D unclear. The germline V gene encodes CDR1 MGHRA and CDR2 YSYEKL. The CDR3 has 13 amino acids. V lost 2 bases and J 2 bases, leaving 7 bases between the germline ends. In DNA, the CDR3 is TGCGCCAGCAGCCAACCGGACGCCTACGAGCAGTACTTC. Protein sequence: CASSQPDAYEQYF.

The J gene is TRBJ1-1, the V gene TRBV9; D remains ambiguous. This CDR3 contains 14 residues. With 0 bases removed from V and 1 base from J, the gap between germline ends came to 7 bases. The germline V gene has CDR1 SGDLS and CDR2 YYNGEE. The CDR3 sequence: CASSVGYPNTEAFF. The CDR3 nucleotides are TGTGCCAGCAGCGTAGGATATCCGAACACTGAAGCTTTCTTT.

CDR3 nucleotide sequence: TGTGCCAGCACTAAAGCGGGGGATAGCACAGATACGCAGTATTTT. This codes for CASTKAGDSTDTQYF. V usage is TRBV27 and J usage is TRBJ2-3; 8 bases line up with TRBD2. Germline assignment: CDR1 MNHEY and CDR2 SMNVEV (reference sequence). The CDR3 length is 15 residues. Trimming cost V 7 bases and J 0 bases; bases outside gene matches: 6.

The J gene is TRBJ1-2, the V gene TRBV9; D remains ambiguous. The CDR3 extends over 14 amino acids. Deletions cut 4 bases from V and 1 base from J, with 11 bases between. The V gene's germline CDR1 is SGDLS and CDR2 YYNGEE. As DNA, the CDR3 is TGTGCCAGCAGCCTCAAGACGGATAACTATGGCTACACCTTC. Its protein is CASSLKTDNYGYTF.

This clone was seen just once. The chain couples TRBV29-1 to TRBJ1-3; D not certain. Germline V gives CDR1 SQVTM, CDR2 ANQGSEA. V lost 3 bases, J lost 1 base, and 10 bases lay in between. The CDR3 length is 14 residues. CDR3 nucleotides: TGCAGCGTTGAGAACTCCTTATCTGGAAACACCATATATTTT. Translation gives CSVENSLSGNTIYF. Variable domain in full (rest from reference TRBV29-1 and TRBJ1-3): SAVISQKPSRDICQRGTSLTIQCQVDSQVTMMFWYRQQPGQSLTLIATANQGSEATYESGFVIDKFPISRPNLTFSTLTVSNMSPEDSSIYLCSVENSLSGNTIYFGEGSWLTVV.

The CDR3 region has the DNA TGTGCCAGCAGTTACGTAGCGGGCCGGGATACGCAGTATTTT. Its protein product is CASSYVAGRDTQYF. This sequence joins TRBV6-5 and TRBJ2-3; 7 positions match TRBD2. The germline V gene has CDR1 MNHEY and CDR2 SVGAGI. CDR3 length equals 14 residues. The V and J ends lost 2 bases and 6 bases, in that order; junction bases with no gene match: 5.

The V call is TRBV4-2, the J call TRBJ2-3; 9 bases match TRBD2. V lost 4 bases and J lost 0; bases outside the gene matches: 8. CDR1 is LGHNA and CDR2 is YNFKEQ in the germline V gene. The CDR3 has 17 residues. The CDR3 nucleotides are TGTGCCAGCAGCCCTGCGGGACTAGCCTTGAGCACAGATACGCAGTATTTT. This translates into CASSPAGLALSTDTQYF.

The chain uses TRBV6-5 and TRBJ2-7; a possible D gene is TRBD2 (5 bases). This CDR3 spans 14 amino acids. V was cut by 5 bases and J by 2 bases, with 13 bases left in between. Germline assignment: CDR1 MNHEY and CDR2 SVGAGI. CDR3 loop: CASSPQAEAYEQYF. The DNA for the CDR3 is TGTGCCAGCAGTCCTCAGGCGGAGGCCTACGAGCAGTACTTC.

The chain has TRBV2 and TRBJ2-3; D not resolved. V was shortened by 2 bases and J by 5 bases, with 8 bases between the two germline ends. The CDR3 covers 13 residues. The germline V gene encodes CDR1 SNHLY and CDR2 FYNNEI. CDR3 DNA sequence: TGTGCCAGCAGTGAACCAGACCAAGATACGCAGTATTTT. Protein: CASSEPDQDTQYF.

This chain joins TRBV7-9 and TRBJ2-1, with D perhaps TRBD1 (5 bases). Germline V CDR1 and CDR2: SEHNR, FQNEAQ (reference sequence). This CDR3 region has 13 residues. V was trimmed by 5 bases and J by 6 bases, leaving 11 bases between them. In nucleotides, the CDR3 is TGTGCCAGCAGCGGGGCCGGCCGCAATGAGCAGTTCTTC. It translates to CASSGAGRNEQFF.

The chain joins TRBV13 to TRBJ2-1, with TRBD1 matching over 10 bases. After removal of 4 bases from V and 7 bases from J, the junction contained 7 bases not matched to a gene. CDR3 length: 15 amino acids. Germline CDR1 and CDR2: PRHDT and FYEKMQ (reference sequence). The CDR3 sequence is CASSYRQGALNEQFF. The CDR3 DNA reads TGTGCCAGCAGCTACCGACAGGGGGCGTTGAATGAGCAGTTCTTC.

The chain joins TRBV13 to TRBJ2-6, with D possibly TRBD2 on 5 matching bases. The CDR3 runs 19 residues. The germline V and J ends were trimmed by 5 bases and 2 bases, with 22 bases remaining between them. Germline V CDR1 and CDR2: PRHDT, FYEKMQ (reference sequence). For the CDR3, the DNA is TGTGCCAGCAGCCAAGGGAGCGGTTTAGGTCCCACTGGGGCCAACGTCCTGACTTTC. Amino acid sequence: CASSQGSGLGPTGANVLTF.

V and J are TRBV29-1 and TRBJ2-4; no clear D. V was trimmed by 7 bases and J by 9 bases, leaving 10 bases between them. This CDR3 is 10 amino acids long. Germline V lookup: CDR1 SQVTM, CDR2 ANQGSEA. The CDR3 reads CSAEVGIQYF. The CDR3 coding sequence is TGCAGCGCCGAGGTGGGCATTCAGTACTTC.

The J gene is TRBJ2-2, the V gene TRBV11-2, with TRBD1 identical over 7 bases. V was clipped by 1 base and J by 10 bases; unmatched bases: 12. The CDR3 extends over 16 amino acids. Per germline, CDR1 SGHAT and CDR2 FQNNGV. CDR3 residues: CASSLVPLSDREELFF. CDR3 DNA: TGTGCCAGCAGCTTAGTCCCCCTGAGTGACAGGGAGGAGCTGTTTTTT.

This chain uses TRBV4-1 with TRBJ2-1; the D is unclear. The CDR3 extends over 12 amino acids. Germline V CDR1 and CDR2: MGHRA, YSYEKL. Between the trimmed V and J ends, which lost 4 bases and 6 bases, there was a span of 7 bases. The CDR3 reads CASSLMGNEQFF. The CDR3 region has the DNA TGCGCCAGCAGCCTCATGGGCAATGAGCAGTTCTTC.

This chain connects TRBV29-1 to TRBJ2-7, with D possibly being TRBD1 (6 bases). In germline, CDR1 is SQVTM, CDR2 ANQGSEA. V lost 2 bases, J lost 0 bases, and 17 bases lay in between. The CDR3 runs 16 residues. The CDR3 sequence: CSVETSQGLPSYEQYF. As DNA, the CDR3 is TGCAGCGTTGAAACCTCCCAGGGGCTCCCCTCCTACGAGCAGTACTTC.

J is TRBJ2-7 and V is TRBV9; 8 nucleotides align to TRBD2. CDR1 and CDR2 from the germline V gene are SGDLS and YYNGEE. V trimming: 0 bases; J trimming: 4 bases; junction bases outside the gene matches: 3. This CDR3 comprises 14 residues. As DNA, the CDR3 is TGTGCCAGCAGCGTAGGTAGCGGGGATTACGAGCAGTACTTC. It encodes CASSVGSGDYEQYF.

The chain couples TRBV29-1 to TRBJ1-1; D remains unclear. V lost 4 bases, J lost 0 bases, and 3 bases lay in between. The CDR3 totals 11 residues. Germline assignment: CDR1 SQVTM and CDR2 ANQGSEA. The CDR3 nucleotides are TGCAGCGTTGTTATGAACACTGAAGCTTTCTTT. It encodes CSVVMNTEAFF.